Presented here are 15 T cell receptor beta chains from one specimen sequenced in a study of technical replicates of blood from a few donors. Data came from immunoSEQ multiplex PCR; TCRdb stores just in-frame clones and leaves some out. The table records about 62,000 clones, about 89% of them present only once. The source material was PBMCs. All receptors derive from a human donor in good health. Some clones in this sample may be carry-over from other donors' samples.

The CDR3 here is CASSPGRWTAEKLFF. In nucleotides, the CDR3 is TGTGCCAGCAGCCCAGGACGTTGGACAGCCGAAAAACTGTTTTTT. The chain carries TRBV7-8 and TRBJ1-4; the D gene is possibly TRBD1 (6 bases). The CDR3 covers 15 residues. Trimming took 5 bases from V and 8 from J, leaving 18 bases between them. Germline V lookup: CDR1 SGHVS, CDR2 FQNEAQ.

CDR3 sequence reads: CASSLAGGRKPGELFF. The CDR3 nucleotides are TGCGCCAGCAGTCTAGCGGGGGGCCGGAAACCCGGGGAGCTGTTTTTT. The chain couples TRBV4-3 to TRBJ2-2, with TRBD2 matching over 11 bases. Unmatched junction bases numbered 9, after V lost 6 bases and J lost 6 bases. The CDR3 has 16 residues. CDR1 and CDR2 from the germline V gene are LGHNA and YSLEER.

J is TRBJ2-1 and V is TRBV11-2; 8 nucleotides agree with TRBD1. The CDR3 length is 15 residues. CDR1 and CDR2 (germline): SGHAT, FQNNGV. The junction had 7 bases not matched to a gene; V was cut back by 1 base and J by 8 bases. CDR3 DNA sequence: TGTGCCAGCAGCTTAGGGACAGGGCTTTGGGATGAGCAGTTCTTC. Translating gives CASSLGTGLWDEQFF.

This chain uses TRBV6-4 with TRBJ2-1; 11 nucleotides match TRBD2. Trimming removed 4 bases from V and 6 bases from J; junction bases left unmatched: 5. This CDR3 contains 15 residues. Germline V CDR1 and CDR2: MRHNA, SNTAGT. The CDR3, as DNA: TGTGCCAGCAGTGTTCTAGCGGGGGGATTCAATGAGCAGTTCTTC. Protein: CASSVLAGGFNEQFF.

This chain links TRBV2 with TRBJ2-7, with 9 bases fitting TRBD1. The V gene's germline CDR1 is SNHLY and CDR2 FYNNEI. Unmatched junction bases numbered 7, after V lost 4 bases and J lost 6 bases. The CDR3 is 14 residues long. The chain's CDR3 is CASSVGTGFSEQYF. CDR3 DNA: TGTGCCAGCAGTGTTGGGACAGGGTTCTCCGAGCAGTACTTC.

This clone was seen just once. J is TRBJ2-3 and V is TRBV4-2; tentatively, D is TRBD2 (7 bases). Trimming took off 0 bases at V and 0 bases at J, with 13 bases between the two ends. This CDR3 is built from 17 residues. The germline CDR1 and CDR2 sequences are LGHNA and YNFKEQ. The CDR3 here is CASSQDPGGPSTDTQYF. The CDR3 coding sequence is TGTGCCAGCAGCCAAGATCCCGGGGGGCCGAGCACAGATACGCAGTATTTT.

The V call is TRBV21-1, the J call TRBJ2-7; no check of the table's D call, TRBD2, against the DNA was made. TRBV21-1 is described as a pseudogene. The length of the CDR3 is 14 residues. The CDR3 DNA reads TGTGCCAGCAGTCGTCTGGCCGGGGGGTACGAGCAGTACTTC. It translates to CASSRLAGGYEQYF.

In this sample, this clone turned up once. The CDR3 sequence: CAISESIVNTGELFF. For the CDR3, the DNA is TGTGCCATCAGTGAGTCGATAGTGAACACCGGGGAGCTGTTTTTT. The rearrangement uses TRBV10-3 and TRBJ2-2; D gene ambiguous. Germline values: CDR1 ENHRY, CDR2 SYGVKD. CDR3 length: 15 residues. V shed 0 bases and J shed 1 base, with 6 bases lying between them.

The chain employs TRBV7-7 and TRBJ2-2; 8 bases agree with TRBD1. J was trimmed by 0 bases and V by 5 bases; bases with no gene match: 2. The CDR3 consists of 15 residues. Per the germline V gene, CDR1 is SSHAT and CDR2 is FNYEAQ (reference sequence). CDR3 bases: TGTGCCAGCAGCATGACAGGGGCGAACACCGGGGAGCTGTTTTTT. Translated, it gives CASSMTGANTGELFF.

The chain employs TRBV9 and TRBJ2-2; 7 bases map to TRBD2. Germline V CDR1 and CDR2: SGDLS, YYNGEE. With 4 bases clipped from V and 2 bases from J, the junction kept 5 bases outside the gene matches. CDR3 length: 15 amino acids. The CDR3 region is CASSLSGRNTGELFF. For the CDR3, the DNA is TGTGCCAGCAGCCTTAGCGGGCGAAACACCGGGGAGCTGTTTTTT.

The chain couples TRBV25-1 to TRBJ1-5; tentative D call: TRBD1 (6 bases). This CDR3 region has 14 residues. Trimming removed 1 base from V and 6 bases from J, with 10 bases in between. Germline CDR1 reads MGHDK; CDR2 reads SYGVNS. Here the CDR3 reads CASSEWGGVQPQHF. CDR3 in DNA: TGTGCCAGCAGTGAATGGGGGGGCGTTCAGCCCCAGCATTTT.

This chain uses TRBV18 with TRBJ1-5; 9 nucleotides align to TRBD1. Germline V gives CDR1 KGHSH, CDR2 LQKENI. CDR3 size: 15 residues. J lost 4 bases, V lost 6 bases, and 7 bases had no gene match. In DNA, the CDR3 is TGTGCCAGCTCGTCGGGACAGGGAATAAATCAGCCCCAGCATTTT. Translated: CASSSGQGINQPQHF.

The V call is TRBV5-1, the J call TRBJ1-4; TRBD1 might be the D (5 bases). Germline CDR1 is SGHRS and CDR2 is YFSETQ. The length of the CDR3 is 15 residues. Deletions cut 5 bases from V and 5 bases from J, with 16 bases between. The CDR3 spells CASRPTGTLNEKLFF. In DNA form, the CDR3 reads TGCGCCAGCAGGCCTACCGGGACTCTGAATGAAAAACTGTTTTTT. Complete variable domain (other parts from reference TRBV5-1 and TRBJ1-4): KAGVTQTPRYLIKTRGQQVTLSCSPISGHRSVSWYQQTPGQGLQFLFEYFSETQRNKGNFPGRFSGRQFSNSRSEMNVSTLELGDSALYLCASRPTGTLNEKLFFGSGTQLSVL.

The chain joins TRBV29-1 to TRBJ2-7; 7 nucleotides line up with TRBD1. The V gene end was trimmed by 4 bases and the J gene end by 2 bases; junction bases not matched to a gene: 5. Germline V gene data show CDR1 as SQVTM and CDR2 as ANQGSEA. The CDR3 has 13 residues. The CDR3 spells CSVGTGATYEQYF. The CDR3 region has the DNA TGCAGCGTTGGGACAGGAGCCACCTACGAGCAGTACTTC.

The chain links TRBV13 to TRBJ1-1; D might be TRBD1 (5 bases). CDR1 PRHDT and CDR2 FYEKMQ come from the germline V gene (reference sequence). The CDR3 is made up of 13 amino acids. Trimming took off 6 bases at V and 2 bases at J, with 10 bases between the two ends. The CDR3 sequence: CASRVGGNTEAFF. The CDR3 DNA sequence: TGTGCCAGCAGAGTCGGGGGAAACACTGAAGCTTTCTTT.